Listed below are T cell receptor beta chains from one sample, sequenced in a study of cytomegalovirus exposure and HLA in healthy donors. The repertoire was sequenced with immunoSEQ multiplex PCR; TCRdb's copy has only in-frame clones and lacks some. The top ten clones hold approximately 2.2% of a sample with some 84,000 clones, roughly 88% of them seen once. The sample taken for sequencing was PBMCs. These receptors originate from a man under 40 in good health and CMV-seronegative. CDR3s include the opening cysteine and the closing phenylalanine or tryptophan. Fields, in order: J gene, D gene, V gene, clone size, CDR3 DNA, CDR3 protein. A D gene is named only where the DNA matches it firmly. Not every row has a clone size; where given, it reads once, few, many or a size class.

TRBJ2-1	TRBD2	TRBV28	.	TGTGCCAGCAGTTCAACGGGACTAGCTGTTGTGGTGCAGTTCTTC	CASSSTGLAVVVQFF
TRBJ1-2	.	TRBV12-2	.	TGTGCAAGTCGCTTAGCGCGGGGGGCAGTCGTTTATAACTATGGCTACACCTTC	CASRLARGAVVYNYGYTF
TRBJ1-5	.	TRBV27	.	TGTGCCAGCAGTTTATCGGGGGGGGCATGGGGCGGAAGCAATCAGCCCCAGCATTTT	CASSLSGGAWGGSNQPQHF
TRBJ2-7	.	TRBV30	once	TGTGCCTGGAGAAACGACAATAACAAACCCTACGAGCAGTACTTC	CAWRNDNNKPYEQYF
TRBJ2-7	TRBD1	TRBV11-1	.	TGTGCCAGCAGCTTTATTCGAGTCTTAGGGGGCGGTTCTGGCGAGCAGTACTTC	CASSFIRVLGGGSGEQYF
TRBJ2-2	TRBD1	TRBV4-2	.	TGTGCCAGCAGCCTACGACAGGGGACGGGCGGGGAGCTGTTTTTT	CASSLRQGTGGELFF
TRBJ2-2	TRBD1	TRBV10-1	.	TGCGCCAGCAGTCGTGACAGGGCCGGGGAGCTGTTTTTT	CASSRDRAGELFF
TRBJ2-3	.	TRBV14	.	TGTGCCAGCAGCCACCGAGATGGTGATACGCAGTATTTT	CASSHRDGDTQYF
TRBJ2-2	.	TRBV15	.	TGTGCCACCAGCACTTCGGACACCGGGGAGCTGTTTTTT	CATSTSDTGELFF
TRBJ1-1	.	TRBV6-5	.	TGTGCCAGCAACGGGGGAGTGGGCACTGAAGCTTTCTTT	CASNGGVGTEAFF
TRBJ1-3	TRBD1	TRBV19	.	TGTGCCAGTAGTCCAGGACAGGGACGAAACACCATATATTTT	CASSPGQGRNTIYF
TRBJ2-3	.	TRBV6-1	.	TGTGCCAGCAGTGAATGGGGGGATAGCACAGATACGCAGTATTTT	CASSEWGDSTDTQYF
TRBJ2-6	.	TRBV5-4	.	TGTGCCAGCAGCTTGGGGGGGGCTGGGGCCAACGTCCTGACTTTC	CASSLGGAGANVLTF
TRBJ2-1	TRBD2	TRBV28	.	TGTGCCAGCAGCGTGTCGATAGCGGGGAGGTCCAATGAGCAGTTCTTC	CASSVSIAGRSNEQFF
TRBJ2-3	.	TRBV19	.	TGTGCCAGTAGCATCCCCGGTGGAGGACCATCCACAGATACGCAGTATTTT	CASSIPGGGPSTDTQYF
TRBJ1-1	TRBD1	TRBV18	once	TGTGCCAGCTCACCAGACAGGGCACACTCTGAAGCTTTCTTT	CASSPDRAHSEAFF
TRBJ2-7	.	TRBV4-1	.	TGCGCCAGCAGCCGCCCGGAGTCCTACGAGCAGTACTTC	CASSRPESYEQYF
TRBJ2-1	.	TRBV10-1	.	TGCGCCAGCAGTGACCCCGGGAAATACAATGAGCAGTTCTTC	CASSDPGKYNEQFF
TRBJ2-5	.	TRBV6-5	.	TGTGCCAGCATGGGAGGGGGCCAAGAGACCCAGTACTTC	CASMGGGQETQYF
TRBJ1-6	.	TRBV2	.	TGTGCCAGCAGTGGTGGGGCGTCGTATAATAATTCACCCCTCCACTTT	CASSGGASYNNSPLHF